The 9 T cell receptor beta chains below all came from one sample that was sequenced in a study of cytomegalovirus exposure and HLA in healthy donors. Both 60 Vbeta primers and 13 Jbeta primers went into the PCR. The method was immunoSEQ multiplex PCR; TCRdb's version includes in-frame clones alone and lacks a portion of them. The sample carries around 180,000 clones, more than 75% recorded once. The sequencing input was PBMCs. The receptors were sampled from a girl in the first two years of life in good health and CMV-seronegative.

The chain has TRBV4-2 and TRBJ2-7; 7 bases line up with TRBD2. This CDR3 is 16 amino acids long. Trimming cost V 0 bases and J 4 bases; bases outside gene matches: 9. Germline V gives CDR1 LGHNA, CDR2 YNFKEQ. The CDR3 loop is CASSQDSRREVYEQYF. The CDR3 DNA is TGTGCCAGCAGCCAAGATAGCAGACGGGAGGTATACGAGCAGTACTTC.

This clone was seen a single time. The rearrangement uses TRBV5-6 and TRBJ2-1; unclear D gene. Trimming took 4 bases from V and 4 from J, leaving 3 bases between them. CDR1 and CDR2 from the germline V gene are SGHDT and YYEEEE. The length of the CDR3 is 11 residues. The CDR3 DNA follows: TGTGCCAGCAGCCTATACAATGAGCAGTTCTTC. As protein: CASSLYNEQFF.

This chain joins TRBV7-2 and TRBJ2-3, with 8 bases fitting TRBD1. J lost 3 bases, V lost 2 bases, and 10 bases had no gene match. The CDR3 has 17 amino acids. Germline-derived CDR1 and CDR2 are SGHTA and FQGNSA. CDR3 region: CASSLYRDRLMTDTQYF. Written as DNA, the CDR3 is TGTGCCAGCAGCTTATACCGGGACAGGTTGATGACAGATACGCAGTATTTT.

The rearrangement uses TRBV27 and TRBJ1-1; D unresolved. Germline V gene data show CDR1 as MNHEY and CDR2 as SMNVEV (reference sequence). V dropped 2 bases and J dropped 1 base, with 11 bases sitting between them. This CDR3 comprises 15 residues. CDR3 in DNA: TGTGCCAGCAGTTTAGTTCAGGCTCGGAACACTGAAGCTTTCTTT. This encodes CASSLVQARNTEAFF.

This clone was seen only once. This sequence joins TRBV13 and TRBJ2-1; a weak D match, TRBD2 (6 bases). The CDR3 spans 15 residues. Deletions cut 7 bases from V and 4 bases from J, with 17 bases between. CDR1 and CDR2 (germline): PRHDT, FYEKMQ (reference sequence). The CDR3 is CASNGPGLRYNEQFF. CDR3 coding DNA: TGTGCCAGCAACGGTCCGGGACTTAGATACAATGAGCAGTTCTTC.

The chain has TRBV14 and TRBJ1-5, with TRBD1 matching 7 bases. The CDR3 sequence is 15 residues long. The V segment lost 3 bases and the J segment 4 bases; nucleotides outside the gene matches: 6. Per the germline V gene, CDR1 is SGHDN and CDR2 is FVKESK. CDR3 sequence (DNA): TGTGCCAGCAGCCATTCGGACAGGCAAAATCAGCCCCAGCATTTT. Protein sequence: CASSHSDRQNQPQHF.

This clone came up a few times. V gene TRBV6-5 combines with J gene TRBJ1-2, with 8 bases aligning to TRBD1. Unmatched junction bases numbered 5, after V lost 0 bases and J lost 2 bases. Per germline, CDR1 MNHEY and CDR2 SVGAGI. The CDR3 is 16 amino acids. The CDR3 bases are TGTGCCAGCAGTTACTCGAGTGCAGGGGGCAACTATGGCTACACCTTC. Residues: CASSYSSAGGNYGYTF.

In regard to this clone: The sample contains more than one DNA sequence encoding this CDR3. CDR3 protein: CASSQDRAYGYTF. CDR3 DNA sequence: TGTGCCAGCAGCCAAGACAGGGCCTATGGCTACACCTTC. V and J are TRBV6-5 and TRBJ1-2, with 7 bases that match TRBD1. Germline CDR1 and CDR2: MNHEY and SVGAGI. The CDR3 runs to 13 residues. J was trimmed by 4 bases and V by 6 bases; bases with no gene match: 5.

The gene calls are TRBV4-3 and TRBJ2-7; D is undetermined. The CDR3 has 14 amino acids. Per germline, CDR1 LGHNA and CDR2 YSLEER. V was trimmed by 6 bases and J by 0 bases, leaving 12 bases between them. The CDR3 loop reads CASSLFLSSYEQYF. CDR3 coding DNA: TGCGCCAGCAGTCTTTTTCTCAGCTCCTACGAGCAGTACTTC.